A selection of T cell receptor beta chains follows, all from one sample in a study of blood T cell repertoires in COVID-19. Generated by immunoSEQ multiplex PCR, the TCRdb table keeps only in-frame clones and is missing some. The sample consists of 180,000 or so clones, 85% to 90% of them appearing once. The sample comprised peripheral blood. These receptor sequences come from a man younger than 35 with acute or convalescent COVID-19. The CDR3 runs from the conserved cysteine through the conserved F or W. The D gene is left open where the match is weak. Size is stated for part of the rows, as once, few or many counts, or as a class when the clone is expanded.

CDR3	size	D	V	J
CASSPSGGYTQYF	-	TRBD2	TRBV12-3/TRBV12-4	TRBJ2-3
CASSQDLGQYNSPLHF	-	TRBD1	TRBV3-1/TRBV3-2	TRBJ1-6
CASSLGASGVKETQYF	once	TRBD2	TRBV5-1	TRBJ2-5
CASSEWGQGASGEKLFF	-	TRBD1	TRBV6-1	TRBJ1-4
CASSQDMGTGHEKLFF	-	TRBD1	TRBV4-1	TRBJ1-4
CASSPGGLSTDTQYF	-	TRBD2	TRBV11-3	TRBJ2-3
CASSQVGNEQYF	few	-	TRBV4-2	TRBJ2-7
CASSSGLAGGFDEQFF	once	TRBD2	TRBV5-1	TRBJ2-1
CASSPPGSWDNQPQHF	few	-	TRBV7-8	TRBJ1-5
CASSSGAQRYYGYTF	-	-	TRBV11-2	TRBJ1-2
CASSVVQFSEAFF	-	-	TRBV9	TRBJ1-1
CATSLWGEDTQYF	-	-	TRBV24-1	TRBJ2-3
CASSHLQGQSHGYTF	-	TRBD1	TRBV3-1/TRBV3-2	TRBJ1-2
CASSHRGVDSPLHF	-	-	TRBV6-2/TRBV6-3	TRBJ1-6
CASSLELLARETQYF	-	-	TRBV5-1	TRBJ2-5
CAASQASYNSPLHF	once	-	TRBV6-5	TRBJ1-6
CASSVQGVDNEQFF	-	TRBD1	TRBV9	TRBJ2-1
CASSYLDRTDTQYF	-	-	TRBV6-5	TRBJ2-3
CASSLPGGLLFSNQPQHF	once	-	TRBV28	TRBJ1-5
CASSVGGNTEAFF	few	-	TRBV2	TRBJ1-1
CASREQGNNSPLHF	-	-	TRBV2	TRBJ1-6
CASSLVLNTEAFF	-	-	TRBV7-2	TRBJ1-1
CASSNSGGPGELFF	-	TRBD2	TRBV7-3	TRBJ2-2
CASSLVQAEQFF	-	-	TRBV7-9	TRBJ2-1
CASSIQGRNQPQHF	-	-	TRBV19	TRBJ1-5
CASSVGQTRDEAFF	-	-	TRBV9	TRBJ1-1
CASSWTGRSETQYF	-	TRBD1	TRBV5-5	TRBJ2-5
CASSQNLGSTYNEQFF	-	-	TRBV3-1/TRBV3-2	TRBJ2-1
CASGLGPESSYNSPLHF	-	-	TRBV27	TRBJ1-6
CASSSWEGETQYF	-	TRBD2	TRBV28	TRBJ2-5
CASSQEPQASGRSAEAFF	-	-	TRBV3-1/TRBV3-2	TRBJ1-1
CAWRGVPFTGELFF	-	-	TRBV30	TRBJ2-2
CASSLYGSSGANVLTF	once	-	TRBV27	TRBJ2-6
CASSQDSPAGELFF	-	-	TRBV4-2	TRBJ2-2
CAWSSRQGRYGYTF	once	TRBD1	TRBV30	TRBJ1-2
CAWRREGRATEAFF	-	-	TRBV30	TRBJ1-1
CASLQGPAYNEQFF	-	-	TRBV12-1	TRBJ2-1